The clone carrying this T cell receptor (beta chain) was seen a handful of times. Its cognate antigen is unknown. Per the germline V gene, CDR1 is MNHNS and CDR2 is SASEGT. The CDR3 extends over 16 amino acids. J lost 1 base, V lost 4 bases, and 6 bases had no gene match. The data derive from a study of cytomegalovirus exposure and HLA in healthy donors. The study's findings and limits: The authors later found TCR association rates varying by HLA locus, with DRB1 most and HLA-C fewest. A few CMV-associated chains proved CMV antigen-specific in vitro. The study listed approximately 160 cytomegalovirus-associated TCR beta chains.

The PCR employed 60 Vbeta primers together with 13 Jbeta primers. Libraries were prepared by immunoSEQ multiplex PCR; TCRdb keeps only in-frame clonotypes and omits some of them. Altogether 95,000 to 150,000 clones are present, 15% being singletons, with the ten largest covering about 2%. The chain recombines TRBV6-1 with TRBJ2-5; TRBD1 matches 10 bases. This TCR was recovered from a woman between 18 and 30 years old in good health and CMV-seronegative. Material: PBMCs. In DNA form, the CDR3 reads TGTGCCAGCAGTGGACTAAGGACAGGGGGCCAAGAGACCCAGTACTTC. It encodes CASSGLRTGGQETQYF.